Listed here is a single T cell receptor beta chain. Its antigen is not identified. These data are taken from a study of cytomegalovirus exposure and HLA in healthy donors. General study results and limits: Three chains tied to CMV proved CMV antigen-specific in vitro.

It was with 60 Vbeta and 13 Jbeta primers that the PCR ran. Measured with immunoSEQ multiplex PCR; TCRdb has only the in-frame clones, and not every one. The sample yields 120,000 or so clones, almost 85% seen once. The sequenced material came from PBMCs. The clonotype comes from a woman aged 18 to 35 in good health and CMV-seronegative.

CDR3 nucleotides: TGTGCCAGTAGTACTGAGCGGAGCCACTTAACTAATGAAAAACTGTTTTTT. It codes for CASSTERSHLTNEKLFF. The gene calls are TRBV19 and TRBJ1-4; D remains unclear. Germline CDR1 reads LNHDA; CDR2 reads SQIVND (reference sequence). This CDR3 has 17 residues. Trimming took off 4 bases at V and 1 base at J, with 16 bases between the two ends.